Shown below are 26 T cell receptor beta chains from a single sample sequenced in a study of blood T cell repertoires in COVID-19. Some clones are missing from TCRdb's copy, which holds only in-frame ones; the method was immunoSEQ multiplex PCR. The repertoire holds 350,000 to 400,000 clones, with approximately 93% as singletons. Sample: PBMCs or T cells enriched from blood (not recorded which). The receptors derive from a woman aged 40 to 50 who had been exposed to COVID-19.

This clone was detected only once. V and J are TRBV9 and TRBJ1-1, with a possible D match to TRBD1 (5 bases). The V gene's germline CDR1 is SGDLS and CDR2 YYNGEE. The ends were cut back, 0 bases at V and 3 bases at J, with 15 bases in the middle. This CDR3 contains 16 residues. CDR3 protein: CASSVDPEGWYTEAFF. The CDR3 DNA sequence: TGTGCCAGCAGCGTAGACCCGGAGGGGTGGTACACTGAAGCTTTCTTT.

The chain has TRBV15 and TRBJ1-5; D may be TRBD1 (6 bases). Germline CDR1 reads LNHNV; CDR2 reads YYDKDF (reference sequence). V lost 2 bases, J lost 9 bases, and 14 bases lay in between. This CDR3 contains 14 residues. This CDR3 reads CATSRKQGGWPQHF. CDR3 DNA: TGTGCCACCAGCAGAAAACAGGGCGGGTGGCCCCAGCATTTT.

This clone was detected once. The J gene is TRBJ1-2, the V gene TRBV5-5; TRBD1 aligns across 8 bases. The CDR3 runs 14 residues. Germline trimming cut 0 bases from V and 4 bases from J; bases unmatched to any gene: 2. Per the germline V gene, CDR1 is SGHKS and CDR2 is YYEKEE (reference sequence). In DNA form, the CDR3 reads TGTGCCAGCAGCTTGGCCCAGGGGGCCTATGGCTACACCTTC. It yields the protein CASSLAQGAYGYTF.

The V gene is TRBV9, the J gene TRBJ1-4; D is perhaps TRBD1 (5 bases). This CDR3 contains 16 residues. Trimming took off 3 bases at V and 8 bases at J, with 20 bases between the two ends. The V gene's germline CDR1 is SGDLS and CDR2 YYNGEE. The CDR3 is CASSAGPGFDVEKLFF. The DNA for the CDR3 is TGTGCCAGCAGCGCAGGTCCAGGGTTCGATGTGGAAAAACTGTTTTTT.

V gene TRBV3-1 (or the pseudogene TRBV3-2) combines with J gene TRBJ1-3, with 7 bases that match TRBD1. The CDR3 covers 15 residues. V trimming: 4 bases; J trimming: 0 bases; junction bases outside the gene matches: 3. Germline V CDR1 and CDR2: LGHDT, YNNKEL (reference sequence). In DNA, the CDR3 is TGTGCCAGCAGCCTGGACAGGTTCTCTGGAAACACCATATATTTT. This sequence encodes CASSLDRFSGNTIYF.

This CDR3 reads CAWSAWTVSNTEAFF. The CDR3 bases are TGTGCCTGGAGTGCTTGGACAGTCTCGAACACTGAAGCTTTCTTT. V gene TRBV30 combines with J gene TRBJ1-1, with TRBD1 as a possible D gene (6 bases). The length of the CDR3 is 15 residues. Trimming took off 1 base at V and 1 base at J, with 13 bases between the two ends. The V gene's germline CDR1 is GTSNPN and CDR2 SVGIG (reference sequence).

The chain carries TRBV19 and TRBJ1-1; tentatively, D is TRBD1 (5 bases). Germline V gene data show CDR1 as LNHDA and CDR2 as SQIVND (reference sequence). V was trimmed by 0 bases and J by 5 bases, leaving 10 bases between them. This CDR3 has 14 residues. Here the CDR3 reads CASSIEAGRTEAFF. DNA for the CDR3: TGTGCCAGTAGTATAGAGGCAGGGAGGACTGAAGCTTTCTTT. Based on the CDR3 plus reference TRBV19 and TRBJ1-1, the full variable domain is DGGITQSPKYLFRKEGQNVTLSCEQNLNHDAMYWYRQDPGQGLRLIYYSQIVNDFQKGDIAEGYSVSREKKESFPLTVTSAQKNPTAFYLCASSIEAGRTEAFFGQGTRLTVV.

The V gene is TRBV29-1, the J gene TRBJ2-7, with 9 bases fitting TRBD2. The CDR3 contains 14 residues. CDR1 and CDR2 from the germline V gene are SQVTM and ANQGSEA. V was pared by 4 bases and J by 7 bases, with 11 bases of the junction left unmatched. As DNA, the CDR3 is TGCAGCGTTGGTGGGCTAGCGGGAACTCGAGAGCAGTACTTC. This encodes CSVGGLAGTREQYF.

V gene TRBV5-1 combines with J gene TRBJ1-1, with D tentatively TRBD1 (6 bases). The ends were cut back, 6 bases at V and 8 bases at J, with 20 bases in the middle. The CDR3 length is 14 residues. Looked up from germline, CDR1 is SGHRS and CDR2 is YFSETQ. The CDR3 DNA reads TGCGCCAGCACCCGGGGGGCCGGTGATAGGGAAGCTTTCTTT. As protein: CASTRGAGDREAFF.

This chain links TRBV7-2 with TRBJ1-2; D possibly corresponds to TRBD1 (5 bases). Trimming cost V 4 bases and J 5 bases, with 17 bases left between them. The CDR3 length is 15 residues. Germline CDR1 SGHTA, CDR2 FQGNSA. CDR3 coding DNA: TGTGCCAGCAGCTACGGGGGAAAAGGAGAGTATGGCTACACCTTC. As protein: CASSYGGKGEYGYTF.

J is TRBJ1-3 and V is TRBV29-1; D is perhaps TRBD1 (5 bases). Trimming removed 4 bases at V and 3 bases at J, with 7 bases between. The CDR3 totals 12 residues. Germline V CDR1 and CDR2: SQVTM, ANQGSEA. As DNA, the CDR3 is TGCAGCGTTGGACAGCATGGAAACACCATATATTTT. Translated: CSVGQHGNTIYF.

For the CDR3, the DNA is TGTGCCAGCCGGCGTCAGGGGTCGGCCGGGGAGCTGTTTTTT. Its protein product is CASRRQGSAGELFF. J is TRBJ2-2 and V is TRBV6-4; D may be TRBD1 (6 bases). The CDR3 sequence is 14 residues long. Trimming stripped 8 bases from V and 6 bases from J, with 16 bases between. CDR1 is MRHNA and CDR2 is SNTAGT in the germline V gene.

The chain recombines TRBV6-5 with TRBJ1-2, with 7 bases that match TRBD1. Germline loops: CDR1 MNHEY, CDR2 SVGAGI. This CDR3 has 14 amino acids. V shed 5 bases and J 2 bases; nucleotides not matched to a gene: 5. The CDR3 reads CASSRDSANYGYTF. CDR3 sequence (DNA): TGTGCCAGCAGTCGGGACAGCGCAAACTATGGCTACACCTTC.

This clone was seen only a few times. The V and J genes are TRBV6-1 and TRBJ2-7, with 7 bases matching TRBD2. CDR1 and CDR2 from the germline V gene are MNHNS and SASEGT. V dropped 3 bases and J dropped 4; count of bases not matched to a gene: 6. There are 14 residues in the CDR3. CDR3 amino acids: CASSEAGVTYEQYF. In nucleotides, the CDR3 is TGTGCCAGCAGTGAGGCGGGAGTGACTTACGAGCAGTACTTC.

This chain uses TRBV5-6 with TRBJ1-1; D is perhaps TRBD1 (6 bases). The CDR3 extends over 15 amino acids. Germline V CDR1 and CDR2: SGHDT, YYEEEE. V lost 1 base and J lost 4, with 14 bases in between. The CDR3: CASSLFRGAITEAFF. The CDR3 DNA reads TGTGCCAGCAGCTTGTTCCGGGGGGCGATCACTGAAGCTTTCTTT.

Note on this clone: The sample contains more than one DNA sequence encoding this CDR3. The V gene is TRBV7-2, the J gene TRBJ2-7; a possible D gene is TRBD2 (6 bases). Germline V lookup: CDR1 SGHTA, CDR2 FQGNSA. V was clipped by 0 bases and J by 0 bases, with 6 bases between them. This CDR3 region has 14 residues. CDR3 nucleotides: TGTGCCAGCAGCTTAGCGGGAGGCTCCTACGAGCAGTACTTC. Translation gives CASSLAGGSYEQYF.

This chain links TRBV11-3 with TRBJ2-4; no definite D call. CDR1 is SGHNT, CDR2 YENEEA, per germline. V was trimmed by 5 bases and J by 0 bases, leaving 11 bases between them. This CDR3 is built from 15 residues. The CDR3 is CASSGERLAKNIQYF. DNA of the CDR3: TGTGCCAGCAGCGGTGAGAGACTAGCCAAAAACATTCAGTACTTC.

This clone has only one observation. V usage is TRBV19 and J usage is TRBJ1-5, with D unresolved. Germline V lookup: CDR1 LNHDA, CDR2 SQIVND (reference sequence). The length of the CDR3 is 13 residues. The V and J ends lost 5 bases and 7 bases respectively, with 12 bases between them. Here the CDR3 DNA reads TGTGCCAGTAGTTGGTCAGTTCCCCAGCCCCAGCATTTT. This gives the protein CASSWSVPQPQHF.

The V and J genes are TRBV5-6 and TRBJ1-3; 8 bases fit TRBD1. Germline V CDR1 and CDR2: SGHDT, YYEEEE. J lost 2 bases, V lost 0 bases, and 7 bases had no gene match. The CDR3 totals 17 residues. CDR3 loop: CASSLAVTGGPGNTIYF. In DNA form, the CDR3 reads TGTGCCAGCAGCTTGGCGGTTACAGGGGGGCCTGGAAACACCATATATTTT.

This rearrangement joins TRBV12-3 or TRBV12-4 to TRBJ1-2, with unresolved D. There are 13 residues in the CDR3. V lost 6 bases and J lost 0, with 8 bases in between. The CDR3 loop reads CASSAGPNYGYTF. DNA for the CDR3: TGTGCCAGCAGCGCGGGCCCTAACTATGGCTACACCTTC.

The chain employs TRBV30 and TRBJ1-3; 9 nucleotides align to TRBD1. V was clipped by 0 bases and J by 0 bases; unmatched bases: 6. CDR3 length: 17 residues. Germline V gene data show CDR1 as GTSNPN and CDR2 as SVGIG (reference sequence). CDR3 DNA: TGTGCCTGGAGTGTCAGGACAGGGGACTACTCTGGAAACACCATATATTTT. Amino acids: CAWSVRTGDYSGNTIYF.

V usage is TRBV4-1 and J usage is TRBJ1-3; perhaps TRBD1 as D (5 bases). The CDR3 runs 17 residues. CDR1 is MGHRA, CDR2 YSYEKL, per germline. V lost 0 bases and J 0 bases, leaving 12 bases between the germline ends. CDR3 residues: CASSQDPLRVSGNTIYF. CDR3 nucleotides: TGCGCCAGCAGCCAAGACCCCCTCAGGGTCTCTGGAAACACCATATATTTT.

CDR3 residues: CASSYLVLASEQYF. The CDR3 bases are TGTGCCAGCAGTTACCTGGTGCTAGCCAGCGAGCAGTACTTC. J is TRBJ2-7 and V is TRBV6-2 or TRBV6-3; maybe TRBD2 (5 bases). CDR3 length equals 14 residues. V lost 2 bases, J lost 6 bases, and 14 bases lay in between. Germline CDR1 and CDR2: MNHEY and SVGEGT.

The count of this clone is one. V usage is TRBV9 and J usage is TRBJ1-1; D is unresolved. CDR1 is SGDLS, CDR2 YYNGEE, per germline. The germline V and J ends were trimmed by 5 bases and 0 bases, with 5 bases remaining between them. This CDR3 spans 12 amino acids. CDR3 bases: TGTGCCAGCAGAACAGTGAACACTGAAGCTTTCTTT. Translating it yields CASRTVNTEAFF.

V and J are TRBV18 and TRBJ1-1, with TRBD1 matching over 9 bases. The CDR3 runs to 15 residues. V gave up 2 bases and J gave up 6 bases; unmatched junction bases: 7. Germline-derived CDR1 and CDR2 are KGHSH and LQKENI. The CDR3 is CASSPDRGEVPEAFF. DNA of the CDR3: TGTGCCAGCTCACCAGACAGGGGGGAAGTTCCTGAAGCTTTCTTT.

This clone was counted between two and nine times. The genes are TRBV7-9 and TRBJ2-5; TRBD2 matches 12 bases. In germline, CDR1 is SEHNR, CDR2 FQNEAQ (reference sequence). The CDR3 contains 14 residues. V was clipped by 5 bases and J by 7 bases; unmatched bases: 5. The CDR3 spells CASSAGTSGWTQYF. The CDR3 DNA sequence: TGTGCCAGCAGCGCAGGGACTAGCGGGTGGACCCAGTACTTC.